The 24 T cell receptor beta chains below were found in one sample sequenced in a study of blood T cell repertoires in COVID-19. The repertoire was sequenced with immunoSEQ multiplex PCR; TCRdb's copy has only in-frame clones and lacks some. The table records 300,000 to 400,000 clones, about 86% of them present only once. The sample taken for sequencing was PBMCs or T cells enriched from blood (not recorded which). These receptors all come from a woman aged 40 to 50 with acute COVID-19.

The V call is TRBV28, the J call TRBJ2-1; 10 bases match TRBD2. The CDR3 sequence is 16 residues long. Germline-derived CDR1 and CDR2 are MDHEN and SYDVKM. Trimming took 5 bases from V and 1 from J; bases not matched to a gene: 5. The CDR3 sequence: CASSSLAGESYNEQFF. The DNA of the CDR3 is TGTGCCAGCAGTAGCCTAGCGGGAGAATCCTACAATGAGCAGTTCTTC.

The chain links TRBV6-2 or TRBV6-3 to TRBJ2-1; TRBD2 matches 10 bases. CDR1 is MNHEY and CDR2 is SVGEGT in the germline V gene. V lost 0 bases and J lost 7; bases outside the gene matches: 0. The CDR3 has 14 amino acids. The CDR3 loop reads CASSYSTSGNEQFF. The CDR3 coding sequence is TGTGCCAGCAGTTACTCGACTAGCGGGAATGAGCAGTTCTTC.

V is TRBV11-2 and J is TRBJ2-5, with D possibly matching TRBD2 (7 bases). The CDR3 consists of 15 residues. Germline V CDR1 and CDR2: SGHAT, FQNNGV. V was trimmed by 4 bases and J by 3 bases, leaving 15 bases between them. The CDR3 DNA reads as TGTGCCAGCAGCTCCCGGGGGGCCGGCAAAGAGACCCAGTACTTC. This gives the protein CASSSRGAGKETQYF.

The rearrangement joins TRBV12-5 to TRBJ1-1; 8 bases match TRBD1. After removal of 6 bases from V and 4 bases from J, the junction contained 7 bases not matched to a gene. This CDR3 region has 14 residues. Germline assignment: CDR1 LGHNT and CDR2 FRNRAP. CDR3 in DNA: TGTGCTAGTGGCCCAGGGGGCGTCGGCACTGAAGCTTTCTTT. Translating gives CASGPGGVGTEAFF.

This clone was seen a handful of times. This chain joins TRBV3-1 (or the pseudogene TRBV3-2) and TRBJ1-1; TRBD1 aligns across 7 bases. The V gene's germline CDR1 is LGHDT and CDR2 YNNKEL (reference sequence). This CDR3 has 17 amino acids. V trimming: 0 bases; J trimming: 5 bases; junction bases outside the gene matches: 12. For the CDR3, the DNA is TGTGCCAGCAGCCAAGAAATGGATCAGGGGGAAGTAACTGAAGCTTTCTTT. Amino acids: CASSQEMDQGEVTEAFF.

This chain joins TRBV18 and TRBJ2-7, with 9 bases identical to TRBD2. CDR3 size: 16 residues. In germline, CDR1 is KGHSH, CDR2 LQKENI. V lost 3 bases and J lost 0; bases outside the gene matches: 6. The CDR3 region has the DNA TGTGCCAGCTCACCTTCGGAGCGGGGGGACTCCTACGAGCAGTACTTC. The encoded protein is CASSPSERGDSYEQYF.

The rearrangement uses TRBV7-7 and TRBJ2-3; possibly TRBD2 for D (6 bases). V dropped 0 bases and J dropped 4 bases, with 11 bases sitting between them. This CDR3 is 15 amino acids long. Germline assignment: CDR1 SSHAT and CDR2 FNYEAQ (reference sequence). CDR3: CASSLAGGSADTQYF. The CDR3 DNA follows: TGTGCCAGCAGCTTAGCGGGGGGTTCGGCAGATACGCAGTATTTT.

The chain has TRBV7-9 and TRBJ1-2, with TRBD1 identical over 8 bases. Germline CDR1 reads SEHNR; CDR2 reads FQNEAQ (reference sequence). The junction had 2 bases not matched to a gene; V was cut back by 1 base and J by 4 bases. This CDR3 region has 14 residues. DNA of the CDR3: TGTGCCAGCAGCTTAGGGACAGGGCTCTATGGCTACACCTTC. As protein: CASSLGTGLYGYTF.

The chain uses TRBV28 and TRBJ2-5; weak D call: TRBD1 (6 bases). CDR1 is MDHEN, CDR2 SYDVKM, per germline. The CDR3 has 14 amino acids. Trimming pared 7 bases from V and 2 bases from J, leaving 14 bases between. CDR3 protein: CASNVMGAQETQYF. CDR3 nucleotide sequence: TGTGCCAGCAACGTTATGGGGGCTCAAGAGACCCAGTACTTC. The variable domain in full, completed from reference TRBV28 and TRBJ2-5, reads DVKVTQSSRYLVKRTGEKVFLECVQDMDHENMFWYRQDPGLGLRLIYFSYDVKMKEKGDIPEGYSVSREKKERFSLILESASTNQTSMYLCASNVMGAQETQYFGPGTRLLVL.

This CDR3 is CASSKGGSAYEQYF. The CDR3, as DNA: TGTGCCAGCAGCAAAGGCGGCAGTGCCTACGAGCAGTACTTC. V is TRBV21-1 and J is TRBJ2-7; TRBD2, as called in the table, went unchecked against the DNA. TRBV21-1 is assigned pseudogene status. This CDR3 is 14 amino acids long.

DNA of the CDR3: TGTGCCAGCAGACACAGTTCAGGGGCAGATACGCAGTATTTT. Its translation: CASRHSSGADTQYF. The chain links TRBV25-1 to TRBJ2-3, with D possibly being TRBD1 (6 bases). Germline CDR1 MGHDK, CDR2 SYGVNS. Trimming removed 6 bases from V and 4 bases from J, with 14 bases in between. The CDR3 loop spans 14 amino acids.

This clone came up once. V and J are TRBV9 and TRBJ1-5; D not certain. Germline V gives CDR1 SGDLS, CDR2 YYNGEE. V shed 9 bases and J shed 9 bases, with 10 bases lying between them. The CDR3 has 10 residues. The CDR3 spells CANKYRPQHF. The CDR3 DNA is TGTGCCAACAAGTACCGGCCCCAGCATTTT. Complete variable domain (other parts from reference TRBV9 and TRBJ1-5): DSGVTQTPKHLITATGQRVTLRCSPRSGDLSVYWYQQSLDQGLQFLIQYYNGEERAKGNILERFSAQQFPDLHSELNLSSLELGDSALYFCANKYRPQHFGDGTRLSIL.

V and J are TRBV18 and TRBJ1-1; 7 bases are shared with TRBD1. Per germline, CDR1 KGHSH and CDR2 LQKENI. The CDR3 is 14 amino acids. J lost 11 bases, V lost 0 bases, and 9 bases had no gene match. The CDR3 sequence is CASSPPPIGGEAFF. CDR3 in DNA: TGTGCCAGCTCACCACCGCCGATAGGGGGCGAGGCTTTCTTT.

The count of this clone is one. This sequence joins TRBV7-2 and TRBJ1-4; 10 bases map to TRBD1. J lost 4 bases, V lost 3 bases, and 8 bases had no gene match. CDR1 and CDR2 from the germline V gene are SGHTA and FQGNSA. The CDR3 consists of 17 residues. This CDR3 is CASSLSRDRGLNEKLFF. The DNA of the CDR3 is TGTGCCAGCAGCTTGAGTCGAGACAGGGGGCTTAATGAAAAACTGTTTTTT.

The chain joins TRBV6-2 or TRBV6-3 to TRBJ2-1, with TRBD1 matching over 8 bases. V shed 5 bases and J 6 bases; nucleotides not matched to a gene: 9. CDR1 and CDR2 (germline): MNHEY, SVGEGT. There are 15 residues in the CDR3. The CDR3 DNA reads TGTGCCAGCAGTAGTACAGGGGGAAGACTCAATGAGCAGTTCTTC. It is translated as CASSSTGGRLNEQFF.

The CDR3, as DNA: TGTGCTAGTGGTCGGGGGGGAGACGGAAACACCATATATTTT. This encodes CASGRGGDGNTIYF. V is TRBV12-5 and J is TRBJ1-3; D possibly corresponds to TRBD1 (5 bases). The CDR3 is 14 amino acids. Germline V lookup: CDR1 LGHNT, CDR2 FRNRAP. V was shortened by 5 bases and J by 4 bases, with 12 bases between the two germline ends.

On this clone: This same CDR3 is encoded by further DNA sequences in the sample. This CDR3 is CASSYDRNTEAFF. The CDR3 coding sequence is TGTGCCAGCAGTTACGATAGGAACACTGAAGCTTTCTTT. The rearrangement joins TRBV6-5 to TRBJ1-1; D gene ambiguous. The CDR3 loop spans 13 amino acids. Trimming removed 2 bases from V and 1 base from J, with 5 bases in between. CDR1 is MNHEY, CDR2 SVGAGI, per germline.

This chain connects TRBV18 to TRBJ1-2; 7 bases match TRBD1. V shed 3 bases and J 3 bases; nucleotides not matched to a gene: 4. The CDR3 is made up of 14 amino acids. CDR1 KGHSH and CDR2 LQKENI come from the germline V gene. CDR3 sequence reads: CASSPDDRDYGYTF. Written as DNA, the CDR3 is TGTGCCAGCTCACCGGATGACAGGGACTATGGCTACACCTTC.

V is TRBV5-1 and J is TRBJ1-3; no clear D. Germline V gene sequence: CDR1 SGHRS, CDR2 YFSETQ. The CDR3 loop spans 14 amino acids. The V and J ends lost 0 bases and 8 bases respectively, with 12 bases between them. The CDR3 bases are TGCGCCAGCAGCTTGGGGCAGAGAGCGGACACCATATATTTT. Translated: CASSLGQRADTIYF.

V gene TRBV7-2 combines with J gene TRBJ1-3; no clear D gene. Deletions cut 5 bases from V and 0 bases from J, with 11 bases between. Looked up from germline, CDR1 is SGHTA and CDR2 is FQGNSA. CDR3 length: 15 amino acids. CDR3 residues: CASSVDGNSGNTIYF. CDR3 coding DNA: TGTGCCAGCAGCGTGGACGGGAACTCTGGAAACACCATATATTTT.

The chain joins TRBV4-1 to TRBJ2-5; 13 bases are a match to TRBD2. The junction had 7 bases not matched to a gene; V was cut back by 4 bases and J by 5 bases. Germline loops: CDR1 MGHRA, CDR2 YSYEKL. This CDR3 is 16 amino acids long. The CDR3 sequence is CASSPGTSGVIETQYF. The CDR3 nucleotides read TGCGCCAGCAGCCCCGGGACTAGCGGGGTGATTGAGACCCAGTACTTC.

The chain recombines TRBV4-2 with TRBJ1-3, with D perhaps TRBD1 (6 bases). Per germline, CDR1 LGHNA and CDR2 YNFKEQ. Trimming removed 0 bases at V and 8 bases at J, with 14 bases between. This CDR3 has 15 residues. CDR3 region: CASSQDFTGLDTIYF. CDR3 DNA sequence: TGTGCCAGCAGCCAAGATTTTACAGGGCTGGACACCATATATTTT.

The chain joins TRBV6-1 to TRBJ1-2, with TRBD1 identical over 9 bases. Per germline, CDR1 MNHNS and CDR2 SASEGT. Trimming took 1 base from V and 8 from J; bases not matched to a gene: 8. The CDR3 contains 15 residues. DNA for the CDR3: TGTGCCAGCAGTGAAGAGTACAGGGGGCTTCAGGGCTACACCTTC. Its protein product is CASSEEYRGLQGYTF.

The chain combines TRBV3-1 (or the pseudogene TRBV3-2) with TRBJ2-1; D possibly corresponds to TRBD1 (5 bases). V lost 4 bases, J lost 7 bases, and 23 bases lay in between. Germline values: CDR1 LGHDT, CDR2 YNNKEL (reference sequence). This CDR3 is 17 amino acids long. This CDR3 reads CASSPKYLGVTVNEQFF. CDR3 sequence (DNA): TGTGCCAGCAGCCCCAAGTACCTAGGGGTAACCGTAAATGAGCAGTTCTTC.